What follows are 29 T cell receptor beta chains derived from one specimen sequenced in a study of blood T cells in healthy people across ages. The second PCR ran roughly 6 to 12 cycles with a sample-barcoded 5' primer and J-beta primers. TCRdb called the 5' RACE reads again in MiXCR, with one record for every CDR3 protein. In the table there are roughly 1.6 million distinct CDR3 sequences, about 31% of which are singletons. The sample consisted of blood. These TCRs come from a woman in her 30s in good health.

In its sample, this clonotype was seen many times. The V and J genes are TRBV2 and TRBJ2-1, with D perhaps matching TRBD1 or TRBD2 (5 bases each). The CDR3 spans 14 residues. CDR1 SNHLY and CDR2 FYNNEI come from the germline V gene. The V gene lost 7 bases and the J gene lost 7 bases, with 17 bases spanning the gap. The CDR3 reads CASKGTASGNEQFF. DNA for the CDR3: TGTGCCAGCAAAGGGACCGCCTCGGGAAATGAGCAGTTCTTC.

This chain connects TRBV28 to TRBJ1-2, with TRBD1 identical over 7 bases. CDR3 length: 16 amino acids. Germline CDR1 reads MDHEN; CDR2 reads SYDVKM. V trimming: 5 bases; J trimming: 8 bases; junction bases outside the gene matches: 17. CDR3 region: CASSPRGPDRLRGYTF. DNA for the CDR3: TGTGCCAGCAGTCCAAGGGGGCCGGACAGGCTTCGGGGCTACACCTTC.

The rearrangement joins TRBV20-1 to TRBJ2-3; weak D call: TRBD2 (7 bases). V was trimmed by 0 bases and J by 5 bases, leaving 18 bases between them. CDR1 is DFQATT and CDR2 is SNEGSKA in the germline V gene (reference sequence). CDR3 length: 16 amino acids. Written as DNA, the CDR3 is TGCAGTGCTAGAGACACCCCCGGGGGGCACAAAGATACGCAGTATTTT. It encodes CSARDTPGGHKDTQYF.

In this sample, this clonotype turned up a few times. The junction departs from germline at one end; a sequencing error may be responsible. The chain combines TRBV4-2 with TRBJ2-7; the match to TRBD1 covers 8 bases. Germline values: CDR1 LGHNA, CDR2 YNFKEQ. This CDR3 has 15 residues. In DNA form, the CDR3 reads TGTGTCAGCAGCCAAGTGGTGACAGGGGCCTACGAGCAGTACTTC. Protein: CVSSQVVTGAYEQYF.

This clonotype was detected only a few times. This chain connects TRBV3-1 to TRBJ1-6, with D possibly being TRBD1 (5 bases). The CDR3 runs to 12 residues. Trimming pared 8 bases from V and 13 bases from J, leaving 15 bases between. CDR1 is LGHDT, CDR2 YNNKEL, per germline (reference sequence). The CDR3 sequence: CASRVGASPLHF. The CDR3 nucleotides read TGTGCCAGCCGGGTAGGGGCCAGCCCCCTCCACTTT.

This sequence joins TRBV4-1 and TRBJ1-6, with 10 bases matching TRBD1. The CDR3 has 16 amino acids. V trimming: 4 bases; J trimming: 6 bases; junction bases outside the gene matches: 6. The germline gives CDR1 MGHRA, CDR2 YSYEKL. This chain's CDR3 is CASSPWTGGINSPLHF. The CDR3 nucleotides read TGCGCCAGCAGCCCCTGGACAGGGGGGATTAATTCACCCCTCCACTTT.

This clonotype was recorded at least ten times. The rearrangement uses TRBV29-1 and TRBJ2-1; the match to TRBD1 covers 8 bases. The CDR3 contains 13 residues. Germline V gene data show CDR1 as SQVTM and CDR2 as ANQGSEA. J gave up 14 bases and V 8 bases, and 17 bases lay outside the gene matches. The CDR3 DNA reads as TGCAGCACCCCTCGGACAGGGCAAAACGGAGAGTTCTTC. This gives the protein CSTPRTGQNGEFF.

This clonotype has a single count. The CDR3 DNA reads TGTGCCACCAGTGACGATCCTCGGTCCGCCGACCGCTACTACAATGAGCAGTTCTTC. Its translation: CATSDDPRSADRYYNEQFF. V gene TRBV24-1 combines with J gene TRBJ2-1, with D uncertain. This CDR3 comprises 19 residues. Germline CDR1 reads KGHDR; CDR2 reads SFDVKD. V lost 4 bases and J lost 3, with 24 bases in between.

A word on this clonotype: One junction end disagrees with the germline gene, perhaps due to a read error. In DNA, the CDR3 is TGTGCCAGCACCCCGGGGGGACCTAATGGAAAACGGTTTTTT. It translates to CASTPGGPNGKRFF. The rearrangement joins TRBV12-3 or TRBV12-4 to TRBJ1-4; tentatively, D is TRBD1 (5 bases). This CDR3 comprises 14 residues.

This clonotype has just one count. The chain couples TRBV6-6 to TRBJ2-1; D is perhaps TRBD1 or TRBD2 (5 bases each). Deletions cut 6 bases from V and 3 bases from J, with 18 bases between. This CDR3 contains 16 residues. Germline V lookup: CDR1 MNHNY, CDR2 SVGAGI (reference sequence). CDR3 region: CASSSGTRNGYNEQFF. CDR3 coding DNA: TGTGCCAGCAGCTCCGGGACGAGAAATGGCTACAATGAGCAGTTCTTC.

The chain couples TRBV15 to TRBJ2-3, with TRBD1 matching over 8 bases. V lost 4 bases, J lost 2 bases, and 5 bases stayed unmatched. CDR1 and CDR2 (germline): LNHNV, YYDKDF (reference sequence). The CDR3 is made up of 15 amino acids. The CDR3 protein is CATSKTGAFTDTQYF. The CDR3 DNA follows: TGTGCCACCAGCAAGACAGGGGCCTTCACAGATACGCAGTATTTT.

There are a few counts of this clonotype. V and J are TRBV5-1 and TRBJ1-5, with D hard to call. Between the trimmed V and J ends, which lost 0 bases and 2 bases, there was a span of 6 bases. The CDR3 loop spans 14 amino acids. Germline CDR1 is SGHRS and CDR2 is YFSETQ. The CDR3 DNA follows: TGCGCCAGCAGCTTGGAAGGCCGCAATCAGCCCCAGCATTTT. Protein product: CASSLEGRNQPQHF.

This clonotype was seen only a few times. The chain couples TRBV28 to TRBJ2-7; 9 nucleotides align to TRBD2. This CDR3 contains 15 residues. Germline CDR1 is MDHEN and CDR2 is SYDVKM. Trimming cost V 2 bases and J 1 base; bases outside gene matches: 3. This CDR3 reads CASSLSGRTSYEQYF. In nucleotides, the CDR3 is TGTGCCAGCAGTTTAAGCGGGAGGACATCCTACGAGCAGTACTTC.

This clonotype turned up a few times. The chain links TRBV6-1 to TRBJ2-4; 9 nucleotides match TRBD1. From germline, CDR1 is MNHNS and CDR2 SASEGT. There are 16 residues in the CDR3. V lost 2 bases and J lost 3; bases outside the gene matches: 5. CDR3 sequence (DNA): TGTGCCAGCAGTGAAAGGGGACAGGGTTTCAAAAACATTCAGTACTTC. Protein: CASSERGQGFKNIQYF.

This rearrangement joins TRBV24-1 to TRBJ2-3; no definite D call. Trimming removed 5 bases from V and 3 bases from J, with 8 bases in between. CDR1 is KGHDR, CDR2 SFDVKD, per germline. The CDR3 contains 13 residues. The CDR3 loop reads CATSVAGTDTQYF. The CDR3 nucleotides read TGTGCCACCAGTGTAGCAGGAACAGATACGCAGTATTTT.

This clonotype has a count of ten or more. V is TRBV7-6 and J is TRBJ2-7, with 9 bases matching TRBD2. Trimming cost V 4 bases and J 5 bases; bases outside gene matches: 6. The CDR3 consists of 14 residues. From germline, CDR1 is SGHVS and CDR2 FNYEAQ. Written as DNA, the CDR3 is TGTGCCAGCAGCTCAATAGCGGGAGATAACGAGCAGTACTTC. It yields the protein CASSSIAGDNEQYF.

In its sample, this clonotype was seen a few times. The J gene is TRBJ2-5, the V gene TRBV12-3 or TRBV12-4; the D gene is possibly TRBD1 (6 bases). Trimming took 6 bases from V and 2 from J, leaving 16 bases between them. The CDR3 loop spans 15 amino acids. CDR3 amino acids: CASSNRGGGQETQYF. CDR3 bases: TGTGCCAGCAGCAACCGAGGGGGTGGACAAGAGACCCAGTACTTC.

This clonotype was detected many times. The chain employs TRBV5-1 and TRBJ2-3, with 10 bases fitting TRBD2. The J segment lost 0 bases and the V segment lost 7 bases, leaving 5 bases of the junction unmatched. Germline-derived CDR1 and CDR2 are SGHRS and YFSETQ. CDR3 length: 15 residues. Written as DNA, the CDR3 is TGCGCCAGCTGCCCAGCGGGGGGGAGCACAGATACGCAGTATTTT. Translated: CASCPAGGSTDTQYF.

A few counts support this clonotype. V and J are TRBV27 and TRBJ2-5; D may match TRBD1 or TRBD2 (5 bases each). CDR3 length: 13 amino acids. Germline V gene lookup returns CDR1 MNHEY and CDR2 SMNVEV (reference sequence). Trimming pared 5 bases from V and 4 bases from J, leaving 11 bases between. CDR3 region: CASSAGSGETQYF. The CDR3 region has the DNA TGTGCCAGCAGTGCAGGGAGTGGAGAGACCCAGTACTTC.

CDR3 residues: CASSRLAGGPVEQFF. The CDR3 DNA reads as TGCGCCAGCAGCCGACTAGCGGGGGGGCCGGTTGAGCAGTTCTTC. The chain links TRBV4-1 to TRBJ2-1, with TRBD2 matching over 14 bases. V lost 4 bases and J lost 9; bases outside the gene matches: 5. The CDR3 contains 15 residues. The germline V gene has CDR1 MGHRA and CDR2 YSYEKL.

The V call is TRBV2, the J call TRBJ1-1; 9 bases line up with TRBD1. The CDR3 consists of 16 residues. Trimming at V came to 6 bases and at J to 3 bases, leaving 11 bases not matched to a gene. Germline assignment: CDR1 SNHLY and CDR2 FYNNEI. CDR3 amino acids: CASRGHRGLVDTEAFF. DNA for the CDR3: TGTGCCAGCAGGGGGCACAGGGGGCTGGTCGACACTGAAGCTTTCTTT.

This clonotype was counted between two and nine times. V and J are TRBV7-9 and TRBJ2-5; D ambiguous. In germline, CDR1 is SEHNR, CDR2 FQNEAQ (reference sequence). The V end was cut by 0 bases, the J end by 5 bases, with 13 bases between. This CDR3 is 15 amino acids long. CDR3: CASSLASGIGETQYF. CDR3 coding DNA: TGTGCCAGCAGCTTAGCGTCGGGTATAGGGGAGACCCAGTACTTC.

This chain links TRBV30 with TRBJ1-5; 8 positions match TRBD1. The V segment lost 1 base and the J segment 7 bases; nucleotides outside the gene matches: 12. CDR1 is GTSNPN and CDR2 is SVGIG in the germline V gene (reference sequence). This CDR3 is 16 amino acids long. The DNA for the CDR3 is TGTGCCTGGAGTGAGAGCAGGGGGCTATCTCGACAGCCCCAGCATTTT. It encodes CAWSESRGLSRQPQHF.

This chain connects TRBV9 to TRBJ2-3; 9 bases fit TRBD1. The J segment lost 0 bases and the V segment lost 4 bases, leaving 15 bases of the junction unmatched. The CDR3 runs to 19 residues. CDR1 is SGDLS, CDR2 YYNGEE, per germline. CDR3 sequence (DNA): TGTGCCAGCAGCAATACAGGGGGCTTCTATCCTAATAGCACAGATACGCAGTATTTT. As protein: CASSNTGGFYPNSTDTQYF.

This clonotype was found once. The rearrangement uses TRBV9 and TRBJ1-4; 7 bases fit TRBD1. Germline values: CDR1 SGDLS, CDR2 YYNGEE. Unmatched junction bases numbered 6, after V lost 5 bases and J lost 2 bases. The CDR3 spans 15 residues. CDR3 protein: CASRLGTATNEKLFF. In DNA form, the CDR3 reads TGTGCCAGCAGGCTGGGGACAGCTACTAATGAAAAACTGTTTTTT.

There are many counts of this clonotype. The chain links TRBV5-5 to TRBJ2-7; D might be TRBD1 (6 bases). The germline CDR1 and CDR2 sequences are SGHKS and YYEKEE (reference sequence). Trimming cost V 6 bases and J 3 bases, with 19 bases left between them. CDR3 size: 15 residues. In nucleotides, the CDR3 is TGTGCCAGCAACCCATCCGGGACATCCTTCTACGAGCAGTACTTC. Its translation is CASNPSGTSFYEQYF.

This clonotype showed up just a few times. The J gene is TRBJ2-1, the V gene TRBV5-1, with 11 bases lining up with TRBD2. The ends lost 1 base at V and 5 bases at J; junction bases unmatched: 11. CDR1 is SGHRS, CDR2 YFSETQ, per germline. The CDR3 consists of 18 residues. DNA of the CDR3: TGCGCCAGCAGCTTGATAGCGGGAGGGCCGGTCGCGGACAATGAGCAGTTCTTC. As protein: CASSLIAGGPVADNEQFF.

The genes are TRBV6-5 and TRBJ1-1; the D gene is possibly TRBD1 (6 bases). This CDR3 contains 15 residues. The germline V and J ends were trimmed by 2 bases and 2 bases, with 12 bases remaining between them. Germline V gene lookup returns CDR1 MNHEY and CDR2 SVGAGI. CDR3 nucleotide sequence: TGTGCCAGCAGTTACCACAGGGAGGTCAACACTGAAGCTTTCTTT. It yields the protein CASSYHREVNTEAFF.

This clonotype has a handful of counts. The chain links TRBV14 to TRBJ2-5; D is ambiguous. This CDR3 has 17 amino acids. Germline V gene data show CDR1 as SGHDN and CDR2 as FVKESK. Trimming cost V 3 bases and J 0 bases, with 17 bases left between them. The chain's CDR3 is CASSHVWEGLYQETQYF. The CDR3 DNA sequence: TGTGCCAGCAGCCACGTCTGGGAAGGCCTCTACCAAGAGACCCAGTACTTC.